This entry is about one T cell receptor beta chain. The antigen is undetermined. The data stem from a study of CD8+CD57+ T cells in acquired aplastic anemia. Study-wide background: Sorted cells (CD4+ and CD8+) yielded DNA amounts that averaged around 3.1 ug. Sequencing produced an average of approximately 11 million reads per healthy donor for CD4+ cells.

Germline CDR1 SGHNT, CDR2 YYREEE (reference sequence). CDR3 length: 13 amino acids. V lost 5 bases, J lost 9 bases, and 17 bases lay in between. Study-wide points: Patients shared approximately 30 CD8+ CDR3 sequences with controls.

The TCR beta profiling, which covered VDJ combination and CDR3 sequence, was carried out using genomic DNA as the template. MiXCR was run by TCRdb on the reads, yielding one entry per CDR3 protein. The sample holds 150,000 to 200,000 distinct CDR3 sequences, around 45% seen once. Sequencing used sorted CD4+, CD8+, or CD8+CD57+ T cells (not recorded which) from PBMCs. This TCR was recovered from a human donor in good health. This chain uses TRBV5-4 with TRBJ2-5; D may be TRBD1 or TRBD2 (5 bases each). The chain's CDR3 is CASRPRDQEAQYF. CDR3 nucleotide sequence: TGTGCCAGCAGACCTCGGGACCAGGAGGCCCAGTACTTC.